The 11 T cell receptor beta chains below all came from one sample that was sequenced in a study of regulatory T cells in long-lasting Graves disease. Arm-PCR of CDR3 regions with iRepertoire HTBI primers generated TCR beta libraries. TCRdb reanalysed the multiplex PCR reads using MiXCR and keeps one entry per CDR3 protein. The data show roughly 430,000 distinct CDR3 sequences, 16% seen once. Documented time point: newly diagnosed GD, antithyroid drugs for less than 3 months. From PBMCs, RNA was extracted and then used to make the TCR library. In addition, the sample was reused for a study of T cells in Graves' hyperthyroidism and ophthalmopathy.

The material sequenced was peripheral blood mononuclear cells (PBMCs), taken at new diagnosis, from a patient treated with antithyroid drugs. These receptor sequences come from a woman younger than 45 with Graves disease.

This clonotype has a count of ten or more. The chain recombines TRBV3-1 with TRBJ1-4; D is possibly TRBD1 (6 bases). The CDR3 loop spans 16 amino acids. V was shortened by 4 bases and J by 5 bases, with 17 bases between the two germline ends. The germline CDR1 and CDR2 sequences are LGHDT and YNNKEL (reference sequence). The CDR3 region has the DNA TGTGCCAGCAGCCCGGGGGGCGGGGGTTGGAATGAAAAACTGTTTTTT. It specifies CASSPGGGGWNEKLFF.

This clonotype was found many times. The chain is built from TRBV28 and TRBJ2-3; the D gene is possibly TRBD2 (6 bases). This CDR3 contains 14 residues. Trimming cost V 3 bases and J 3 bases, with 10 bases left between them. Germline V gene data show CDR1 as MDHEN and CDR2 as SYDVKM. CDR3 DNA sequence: TGTGCCAGCAGTTTGACTAGTTCGACAGATACGCAGTATTTT. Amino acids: CASSLTSSTDTQYF. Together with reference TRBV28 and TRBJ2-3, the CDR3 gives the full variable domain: DVKVTQSSRYLVKRTGEKVFLECVQDMDHENMFWYRQDPGLGLRLIYFSYDVKMKEKGDIPEGYSVSREKKERFSLILESASTNQTSMYLCASSLTSSTDTQYFGPGTRLTVL.

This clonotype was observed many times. The CDR3 is CASSVGTEQFF. The CDR3 region has the DNA TGTGCCAGCAGCGTAGGAACTGAGCAGTTCTTC. The rearrangement joins TRBV9 to TRBJ2-1, with D hard to call. The CDR3 contains 11 residues. Trimming cost V 0 bases and J 9 bases, with 4 bases left between them. In germline, CDR1 is SGDLS, CDR2 YYNGEE.

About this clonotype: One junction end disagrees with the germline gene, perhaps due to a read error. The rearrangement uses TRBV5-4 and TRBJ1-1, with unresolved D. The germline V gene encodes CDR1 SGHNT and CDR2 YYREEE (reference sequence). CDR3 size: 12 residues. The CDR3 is CANSLPDTEAFF. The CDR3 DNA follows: TGTGCCAACAGCTTACCGGACACTGAAGCTTTCTTT. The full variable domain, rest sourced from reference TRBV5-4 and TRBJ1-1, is ETGVTQSPTHLIKTRGQQVTLRCSSQSGHNTVSWYQQALGQGPQFIFQYYREEENGRGNFPPRFSGLQFPNYSSELNVNALELDDSALYLCANSLPDTEAFFGQGTRLTVV.

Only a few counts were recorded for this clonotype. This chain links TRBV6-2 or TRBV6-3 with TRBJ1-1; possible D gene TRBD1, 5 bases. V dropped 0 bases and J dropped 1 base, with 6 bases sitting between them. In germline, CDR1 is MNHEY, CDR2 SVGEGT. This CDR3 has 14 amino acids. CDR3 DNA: TGTGCCAGCAGTTACTCGGGGGGGAACACTGAAGCTTTCTTT. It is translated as CASSYSGGNTEAFF.

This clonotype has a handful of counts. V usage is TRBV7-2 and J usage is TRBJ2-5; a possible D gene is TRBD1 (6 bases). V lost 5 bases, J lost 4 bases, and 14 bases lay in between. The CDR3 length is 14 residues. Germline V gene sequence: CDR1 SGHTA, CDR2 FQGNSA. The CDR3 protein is CASSGGGRGETQYF. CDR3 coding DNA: TGTGCCAGCAGCGGCGGAGGCAGGGGAGAGACCCAGTACTTC.

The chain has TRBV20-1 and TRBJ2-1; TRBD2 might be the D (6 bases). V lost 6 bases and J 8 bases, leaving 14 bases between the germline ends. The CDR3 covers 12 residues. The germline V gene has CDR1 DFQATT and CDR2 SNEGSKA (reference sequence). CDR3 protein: CSATGTGDEQFF. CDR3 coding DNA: TGCAGTGCAACCGGGACGGGGGATGAGCAGTTCTTC.

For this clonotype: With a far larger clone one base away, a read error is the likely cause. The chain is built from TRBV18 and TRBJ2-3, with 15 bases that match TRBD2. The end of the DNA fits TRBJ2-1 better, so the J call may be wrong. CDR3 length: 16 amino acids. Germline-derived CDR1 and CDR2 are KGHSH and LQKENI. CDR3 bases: TGTGCCGGCTCAGGGACTAGCGGGAGGAACTACAATGAGCAGTTCTTC. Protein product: CAGSGTSGRNYNEQFF.

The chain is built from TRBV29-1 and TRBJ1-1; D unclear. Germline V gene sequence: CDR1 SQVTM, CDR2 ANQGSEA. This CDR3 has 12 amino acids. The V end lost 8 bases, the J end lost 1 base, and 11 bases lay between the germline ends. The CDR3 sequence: CSLGPGNTEAFF. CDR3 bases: TGCAGCCTAGGGCCGGGGAACACTGAAGCTTTCTTT. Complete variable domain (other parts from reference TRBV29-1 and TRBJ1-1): SAVISQKPSRDICQRGTSLTIQCQVDSQVTMMFWYRQQPGQSLTLIATANQGSEATYESGFVIDKFPISRPNLTFSTLTVSNMSPEDSSIYLCSLGPGNTEAFFGQGTRLTVV.

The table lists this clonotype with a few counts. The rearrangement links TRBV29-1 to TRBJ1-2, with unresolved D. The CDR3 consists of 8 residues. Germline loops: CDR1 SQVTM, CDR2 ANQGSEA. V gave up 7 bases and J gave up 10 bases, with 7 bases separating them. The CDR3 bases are TGCAGCGCCCCGCCCTACACCTTC. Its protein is CSAPPYTF.

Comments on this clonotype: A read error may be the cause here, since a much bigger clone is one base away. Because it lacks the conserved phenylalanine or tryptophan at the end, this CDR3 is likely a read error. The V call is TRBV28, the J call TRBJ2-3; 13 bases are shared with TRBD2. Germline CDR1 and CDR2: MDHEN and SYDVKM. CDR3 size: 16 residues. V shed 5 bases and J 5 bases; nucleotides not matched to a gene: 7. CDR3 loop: CASSARTSGSLDTQYL. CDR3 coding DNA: TGTGCCAGCAGTGCGAGGACTAGCGGGAGTTTAGATACGCAGTATCTT.